The sequence of this T cell receptor beta chain was determined in a study of CD8 T cells in ankylosing spondylitis. Findings and caveats of the study: What seemed typical of ankylosing spondylitis blood was a TCR beta motif built from about eight highly homologous variants.

A quantitative 5'-RACE method, one with molecular barcodes, was used to make TCR beta libraries. MiXCR, applied by TCRdb to the 5' RACE reads, yields one record per CDR3 protein. Among about 360,000 distinct CDR3 sequences listed, 20% to 25% were seen once. Comment on this clonotype: The antigen is unknown.

The sequenced material came from blood, either unsorted or a sorted T cell fraction (not recorded which). This clonotype was sampled from a male donor with ankylosing spondylitis or in good health (not recorded which).

The CDR3 DNA reads as TGTGCCACCAGCAGAGATCTTGCTTTTGGGCAGGGAGGAGATACGCAGTATTTT. Translating gives CATSRDLAFGQGGDTQYF. The gene calls are TRBV15 and TRBJ2-3; weak D call: TRBD2 (6 bases). CDR1 is LNHNV and CDR2 is YYDKDF in the germline V gene (reference sequence). The CDR3 is 18 residues long. Trimming removed 0 bases at V and 5 bases at J, with 21 bases between.